Below, 13 T cell receptor beta chains from the same sample are listed, as sequenced in a study of blood T cells in healthy people across ages (dated by TCRdb to between 2014 and 2017). Libraries were constructed by 5' RACE. The sequencer was an Illumina HiSeq 2500. A second PCR of roughly 7 to 12 cycles was run with a J-beta primer mix and a sample-barcoded 5' primer. Through fastp at Q25 and MiXCR, TCRdb rebuilt clones from the public reads, retaining in-frame beta chains. Entries are consolidated by CDR3 protein sequence, retaining the most common genes and DNA. This sample lists around 600,000 distinct CDR3 sequences; around half were detected once. The ten top clones hold 20% to 25% of the sample. The sequenced material came from blood. The origin of the receptors is a man older than 75 in good health.

V gene TRBV10-3 combines with J gene TRBJ2-1; D is unclear. Trimming left V 4 bases short and J 8 bases short, with 6 bases between. CDR1 and CDR2 from the germline V gene are ENHRY and SYGVKD. The CDR3 covers 11 residues. CDR3 protein: CAISGRDEQFF. The CDR3 DNA reads as TGTGCCATCAGTGGACGCGATGAGCAGTTCTTC.

The rearrangement uses TRBV7-9 and TRBJ2-7, with D perhaps TRBD2 (5 bases). CDR1 is SEHNR and CDR2 is FQNEAQ in the germline V gene (reference sequence). V was shortened by 1 base and J by 5 bases, with 9 bases between the two germline ends. CDR3 length: 13 amino acids. The CDR3 DNA sequence: TGTGCCAGCAGCTTAGAAGGGAGCGACGAGCAGTACTTC. Translated: CASSLEGSDEQYF.

V usage is TRBV4-2 and J usage is TRBJ2-1, with D possibly matching TRBD2 (6 bases). With 2 bases removed from V and 5 bases from J, the gap between germline ends came to 13 bases. The CDR3 has 15 amino acids. Germline V gives CDR1 LGHNA, CDR2 YNFKEQ. The CDR3 bases are TGTGCCAGCAGCCAAAGCGGGCCCCTTGACAATGAGCAGTTCTTC. This encodes CASSQSGPLDNEQFF.

This clonotype occurred many times. This chain uses TRBV3-1 with TRBJ2-6; 7 bases fit TRBD1. The germline gives CDR1 LGHDT, CDR2 YNNKEL (reference sequence). Trimming took 7 bases from V and 5 from J; bases not matched to a gene: 8. The CDR3 contains 15 residues. The CDR3 loop reads CASKQTGLWANVLTF. CDR3 DNA: TGTGCCAGCAAACAGACAGGGCTCTGGGCCAACGTCCTGACTTTC.

The rearrangement uses TRBV21-1 and TRBJ1-4; the D call TRBD1 from the table was never checked on the DNA. TRBV21-1 is annotated as a pseudogene. The CDR3 spans 18 residues. The CDR3 DNA follows: TGTGCCAGCATCCACCGGGACAGGGGCTTTTGGTTCGATGAAAAACTGTTTTTT. It yields the protein CASIHRDRGFWFDEKLFF.

The V and J genes are TRBV12-3 or TRBV12-4 and TRBJ1-5; 7 bases match TRBD1. V was pared by 5 bases and J by 2 bases, with 6 bases of the junction left unmatched. The CDR3 runs to 15 residues. CDR3 in amino acids: CASSRGQAGNQPQHF. As DNA, the CDR3 is TGTGCCAGCAGTCGCGGACAGGCGGGCAATCAGCCCCAGCATTTT.

The V and J genes are TRBV20-1 and TRBJ2-7, with 7 bases aligning to TRBD1. The V gene's germline CDR1 is DFQATT and CDR2 SNEGSKA (reference sequence). J was trimmed by 0 bases and V by 0 bases; bases with no gene match: 11. The CDR3 totals 17 residues. The CDR3 DNA sequence: TGCAGTGCTAGAGATGACGCCCCCGACAGGGACTCCTACGAGCAGTACTTC. Protein: CSARDDAPDRDSYEQYF.

A remark on this clonotype: A much bigger clone sits one base away, suggesting this may be a read error. The DNA of the CDR3 is TGTGCCAGCAGTTATACAAGTTTTAATCGGCCCCAGCATTTT. This codes for CASSYTSFNRPQHF. The chain joins TRBV12-3 or TRBV12-4 to TRBJ1-5; D gene ambiguous. The CDR3 totals 14 residues.

Details on this clonotype: Possible read error: a much larger clone is one base away. This chain connects TRBV6-6 to TRBJ2-7; possibly TRBD1 or TRBD2 for D (5 bases each). This CDR3 is 15 amino acids long. The V gene lost 2 bases and the J gene lost 7 bases, with 18 bases spanning the gap. CDR1 MNHNY and CDR2 SVGAGI come from the germline V gene (reference sequence). The CDR3 nucleotides read TGTGCCAGCAGTTACGGGGGTAGGGCGAAAAATGAGCAGTACTTC. It yields the protein CASSYGGRAKNEQYF.

This clonotype has only a few counts. The chain combines TRBV7-9 with TRBJ2-1, with 12 positions matching TRBD2. This CDR3 is built from 16 residues. Germline loops: CDR1 SEHNR, CDR2 FQNEAQ (reference sequence). V shed 5 bases and J 3 bases; nucleotides not matched to a gene: 5. The CDR3 coding sequence is TGTGCCAGCAGCCTTTCACTAGCGGGAGGCTACAATGAGCAGTTCTTC. This gives the protein CASSLSLAGGYNEQFF.

V is TRBV11-1 and J is TRBJ2-5; D gene ambiguous. The J call may be wrong; the DNA end is better matched by TRBJ2-7. CDR1 and CDR2 from the germline V gene are SGHAT and FQDESV (reference sequence). The CDR3 has 13 amino acids. The CDR3: CASSLVSAFEQYF. For the CDR3, the DNA is TGTGCCAGCAGCTTAGTGTCGGCTTTCGAGCAGTACTTC.

The V and J genes are TRBV6-2 or TRBV6-3 and TRBJ2-5, with D possibly being TRBD1 or TRBD2 (5 bases each). Trimming cost V 7 bases and J 7 bases, with 19 bases left between them. Germline values: CDR1 MNHEY, CDR2 SVGEGT. There are 14 residues in the CDR3. The CDR3 here is CASKNTGPDGTQYF. The CDR3 DNA is TGTGCCAGCAAAAACACGGGGCCTGACGGGACCCAGTACTTC.

The chain has TRBV3-1 and TRBJ2-3, with 10 bases fitting TRBD1. The germline gives CDR1 LGHDT, CDR2 YNNKEL (reference sequence). CDR3 length: 15 amino acids. J gave up 1 base and V 3 bases, and 1 base lay outside the gene matches. This CDR3 reads CASSHGTGGTDTQYF. The CDR3 DNA reads as TGTGCCAGCAGCCACGGGACAGGGGGCACAGATACGCAGTATTTT.